This is a list of T cell receptor beta chains from one sample in a study of neoadjuvant anti-PD-1 for oral cavity cancer. This table comes from immunoSEQ multiplex PCR, and its TCRdb copy is limited to in-frame clones, with some not included. The profile shows tens of thousands of clones, 83% of them singletons. The material sequenced was PBMCs, taken before nivolumab (anti-PD-1) treatment. The origin of the receptors is a person aged 35 to 85 with oral cavity squamous cell carcinoma. The CDR3 runs from the conserved cysteine through the conserved F or W. Each record gives: V gene, J gene, CDR3 protein.

v_call: TRBV30
j_call: TRBJ2-3
cdr3_aa: CAATSGARSSTDTQYF

v_call: TRBV15
j_call: TRBJ2-1
cdr3_aa: CATSNGAGQGAINEQFF

v_call: TRBV5-1
j_call: TRBJ2-7
cdr3_aa: CASSLVSFDTSYEQYF

v_call: TRBV10-3
j_call: TRBJ1-1
cdr3_aa: CAISSGTGGKAFF

v_call: TRBV20-1
j_call: TRBJ2-1
cdr3_aa: CSASILHEQFF

v_call: TRBV21-1
j_call: TRBJ2-3
cdr3_aa: CASSEPLAQGDFTDTQYF

v_call: TRBV28
j_call: TRBJ1-1
cdr3_aa: CASSPGGGEHTEAFF

v_call: TRBV19
j_call: TRBJ1-3
cdr3_aa: CASSIRGRPGYTIYF

v_call: TRBV6-5
j_call: TRBJ2-7
cdr3_aa: CASGRDRGYEQYF

v_call: TRBV11-2
j_call: TRBJ2-4
cdr3_aa: CASSSLAGDLAKNIQYF

v_call: TRBV15
j_call: TRBJ1-2
cdr3_aa: CATRVGGTYGYTF

v_call: TRBV11-2
j_call: TRBJ1-2
cdr3_aa: CASSSRGLYGYTF

v_call: TRBV4-2
j_call: TRBJ1-3
cdr3_aa: CASSQARAASGNTIYF

v_call: TRBV2
j_call: TRBJ2-7
cdr3_aa: CASTELGRIYLSSYEQYF

v_call: TRBV30
j_call: TRBJ1-4
cdr3_aa: CAWSPQGEKLFF

v_call: TRBV5-1
j_call: TRBJ1-1
cdr3_aa: CASSLVYQNTEAFF

v_call: TRBV11-3
j_call: TRBJ2-2
cdr3_aa: CASATGPGELFF